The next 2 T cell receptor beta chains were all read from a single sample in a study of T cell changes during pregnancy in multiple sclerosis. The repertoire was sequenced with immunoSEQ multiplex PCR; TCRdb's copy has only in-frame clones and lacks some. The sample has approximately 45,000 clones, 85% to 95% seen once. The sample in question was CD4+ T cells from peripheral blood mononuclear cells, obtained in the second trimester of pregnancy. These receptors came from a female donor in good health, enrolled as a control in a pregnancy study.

This CDR3 reads CASSLTGLSNQPQHF. The DNA of the CDR3 is TGTGCCAGCAGCTTAACGGGACTGAGCAATCAGCCCCAGCATTTT. This rearrangement joins TRBV7-2 to TRBJ1-5; D may be TRBD1 (5 bases). V lost 2 bases to trimming and J lost 1 base, with 9 bases between them. This CDR3 spans 15 amino acids. Germline CDR1 reads SGHTA; CDR2 reads FQGNSA.

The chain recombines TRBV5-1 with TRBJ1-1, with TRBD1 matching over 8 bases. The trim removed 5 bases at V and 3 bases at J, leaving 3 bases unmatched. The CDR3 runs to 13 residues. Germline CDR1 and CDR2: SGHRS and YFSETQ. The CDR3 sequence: CASRGQDDTEAFF. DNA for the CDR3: TGCGCCAGCAGGGGACAGGACGACACTGAAGCTTTCTTT.